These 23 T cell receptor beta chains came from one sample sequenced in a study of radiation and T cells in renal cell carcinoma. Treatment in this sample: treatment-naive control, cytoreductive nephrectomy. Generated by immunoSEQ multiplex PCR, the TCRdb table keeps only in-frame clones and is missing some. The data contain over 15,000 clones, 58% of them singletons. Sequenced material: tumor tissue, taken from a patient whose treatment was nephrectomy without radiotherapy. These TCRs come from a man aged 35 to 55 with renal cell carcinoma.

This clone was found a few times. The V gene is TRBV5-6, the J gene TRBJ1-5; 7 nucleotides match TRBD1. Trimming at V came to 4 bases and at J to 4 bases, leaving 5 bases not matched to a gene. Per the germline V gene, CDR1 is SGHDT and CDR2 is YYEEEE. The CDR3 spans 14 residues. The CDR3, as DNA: TGTGCCAGCAGCCTGGGACAGCGAAATCAGCCCCAGCATTTT. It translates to CASSLGQRNQPQHF. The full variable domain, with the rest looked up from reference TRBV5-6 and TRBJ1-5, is DAGVTQSPTHLIKTRGQQVTLRCSPKSGHDTVSWYQQALGQGPQFIFQYYEEEERQRGNFPDRFSGHQFPNYSSELNVNALLLGDSALYLCASSLGQRNQPQHFGDGTRLSIL.

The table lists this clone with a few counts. CDR3 sequence reads: CASSPRQGEKLFF. CDR3 nucleotide sequence: TGTGCCAGCAGCCCCCGACAGGGTGAAAAACTGTTTTTT. V and J are TRBV7-9 and TRBJ1-4; 7 bases map to TRBD1. Looked up from germline, CDR1 is SEHNR and CDR2 is FQNEAQ (reference sequence). The V and J ends lost 5 bases and 7 bases, in that order; junction bases with no gene match: 4. The CDR3 loop spans 13 amino acids.

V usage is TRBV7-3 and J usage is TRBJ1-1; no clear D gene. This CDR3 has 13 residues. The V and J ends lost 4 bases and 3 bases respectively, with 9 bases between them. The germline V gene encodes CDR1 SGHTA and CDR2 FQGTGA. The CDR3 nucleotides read TGTGCCAGCAGCTGGAATGGGGACACTGAAGCTTTCTTT. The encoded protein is CASSWNGDTEAFF.

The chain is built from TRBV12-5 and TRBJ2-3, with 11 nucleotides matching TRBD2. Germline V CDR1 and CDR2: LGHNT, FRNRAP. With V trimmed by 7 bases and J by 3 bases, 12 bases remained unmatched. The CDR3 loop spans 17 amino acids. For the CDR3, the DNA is TGTGCTAGTGATACTAGCGGGGGCCCGGTCAGTACAGATACGCAGTATTTT. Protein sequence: CASDTSGGPVSTDTQYF. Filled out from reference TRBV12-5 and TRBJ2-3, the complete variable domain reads DARVTQTPRHKVTEMGQEVTMRCQPILGHNTVFWYRQTMMQGLELLAYFRNRAPLDDSGMPKDRFSAEMPDATLATLKIQPSEPRDSAVYFCASDTSGGPVSTDTQYFGPGTRLTVL.

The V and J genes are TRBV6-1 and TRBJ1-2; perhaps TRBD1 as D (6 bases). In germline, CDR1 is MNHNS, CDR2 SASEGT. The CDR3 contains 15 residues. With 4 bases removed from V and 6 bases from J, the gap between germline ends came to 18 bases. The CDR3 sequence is CASSGEWGAFNGYTF. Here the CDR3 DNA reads TGTGCCAGCAGTGGAGAGTGGGGGGCCTTTAATGGCTACACCTTC.

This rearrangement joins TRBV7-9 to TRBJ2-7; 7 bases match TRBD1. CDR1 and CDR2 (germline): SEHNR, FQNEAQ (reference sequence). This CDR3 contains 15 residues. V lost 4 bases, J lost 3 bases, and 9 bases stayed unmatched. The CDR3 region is CASSSPDRSVYEQYF. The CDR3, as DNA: TGTGCCAGCAGCTCTCCGGACAGGTCGGTCTACGAGCAGTACTTC.

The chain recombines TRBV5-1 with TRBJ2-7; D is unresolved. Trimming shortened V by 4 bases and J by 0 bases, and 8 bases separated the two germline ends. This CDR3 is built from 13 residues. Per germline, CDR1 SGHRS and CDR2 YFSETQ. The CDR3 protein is CASSPDGSYEQYF. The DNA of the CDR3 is TGCGCCAGCAGCCCCGACGGCTCCTACGAGCAGTACTTC. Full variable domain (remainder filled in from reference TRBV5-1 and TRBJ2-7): KAGVTQTPRYLIKTRGQQVTLSCSPISGHRSVSWYQQTPGQGLQFLFEYFSETQRNKGNFPGRFSGRQFSNSRSEMNVSTLELGDSALYLCASSPDGSYEQYFGPGTRLTVT.

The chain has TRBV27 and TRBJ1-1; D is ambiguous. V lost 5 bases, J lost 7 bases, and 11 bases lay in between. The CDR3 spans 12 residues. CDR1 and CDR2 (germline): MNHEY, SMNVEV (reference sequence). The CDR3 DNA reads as TGTGCCAGCAGTGTTCTACGGGGTGAAGCTTTCTTT. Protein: CASSVLRGEAFF.

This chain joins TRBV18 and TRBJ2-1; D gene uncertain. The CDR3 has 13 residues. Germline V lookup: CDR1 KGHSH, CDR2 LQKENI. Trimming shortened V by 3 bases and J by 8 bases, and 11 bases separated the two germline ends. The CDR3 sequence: CASSPRGDYEQFF. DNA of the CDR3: TGTGCCAGCTCACCGCGAGGAGACTATGAGCAGTTCTTC.

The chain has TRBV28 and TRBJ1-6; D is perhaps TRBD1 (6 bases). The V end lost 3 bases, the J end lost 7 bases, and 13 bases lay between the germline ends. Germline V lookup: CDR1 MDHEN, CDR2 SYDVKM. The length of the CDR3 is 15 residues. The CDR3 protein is CASSLEGQLNSPLHF. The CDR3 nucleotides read TGTGCCAGCAGTTTGGAGGGACAATTAAATTCACCCCTCCACTTT.

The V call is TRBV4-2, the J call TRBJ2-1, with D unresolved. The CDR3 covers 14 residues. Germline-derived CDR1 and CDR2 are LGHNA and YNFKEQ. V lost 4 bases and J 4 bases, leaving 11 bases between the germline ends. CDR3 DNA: TGTGCCAGCAGCCCCGAGAGAGGTTACAATGAGCAGTTCTTC. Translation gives CASSPERGYNEQFF.

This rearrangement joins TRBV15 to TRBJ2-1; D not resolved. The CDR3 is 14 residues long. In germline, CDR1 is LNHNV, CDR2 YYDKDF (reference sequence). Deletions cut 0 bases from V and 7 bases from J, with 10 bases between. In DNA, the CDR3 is TGTGCCACCAGCAGAGACTTATCATTAAATGAGCAGTTCTTC. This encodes CATSRDLSLNEQFF.

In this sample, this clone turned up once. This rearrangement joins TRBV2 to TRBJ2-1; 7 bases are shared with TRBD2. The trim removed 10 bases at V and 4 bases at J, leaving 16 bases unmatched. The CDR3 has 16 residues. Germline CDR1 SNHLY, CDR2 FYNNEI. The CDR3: CATLPTSQEGYNEQFF. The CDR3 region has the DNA TGTGCCACACTACCGACTAGCCAGGAGGGTTACAATGAGCAGTTCTTC.

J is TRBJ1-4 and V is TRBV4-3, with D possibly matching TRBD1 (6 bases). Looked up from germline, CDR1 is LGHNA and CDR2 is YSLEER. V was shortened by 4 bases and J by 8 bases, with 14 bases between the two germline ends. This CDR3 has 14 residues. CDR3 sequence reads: CASSLSGVGEKLFF. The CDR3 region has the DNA TGCGCCAGCAGCCTCTCAGGGGTCGGGGAAAAACTGTTTTTT.

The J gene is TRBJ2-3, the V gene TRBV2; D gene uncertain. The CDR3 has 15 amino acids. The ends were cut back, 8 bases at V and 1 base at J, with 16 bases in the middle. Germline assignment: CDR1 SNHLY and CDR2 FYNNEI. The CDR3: CASSDPHGGTDTQYF. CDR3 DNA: TGTGCCAGCTCGGACCCCCATGGGGGCACAGATACGCAGTATTTT. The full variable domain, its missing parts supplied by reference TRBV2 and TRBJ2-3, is EPEVTQTPSHQVTQMGQEVILRCVPISNHLYFYWYRQILGQKVEFLVSFYNNEISEKSEIFDDQFSVERPDGSNFTLKIRSTKLEDSAMYFCASSDPHGGTDTQYFGPGTRLTVL.

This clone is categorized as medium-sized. The CDR3 DNA reads TGTGCCAGCAGCGTAGGGGGCGGGGGCACAGATACGCAGTATTTT. This gives the protein CASSVGGGGTDTQYF. The chain recombines TRBV9 with TRBJ2-3; D possibly corresponds to TRBD2 (6 bases). The CDR3 length is 15 residues. V was shortened by 0 bases and J by 1 base, with 9 bases between the two germline ends. Germline CDR1 and CDR2: SGDLS and YYNGEE. Drawing the rest from reference TRBV9 and TRBJ2-3, the complete variable domain is DSGVTQTPKHLITATGQRVTLRCSPRSGDLSVYWYQQSLDQGLQFLIQYYNGEERAKGNILERFSAQQFPDLHSELNLSSLELGDSALYFCASSVGGGGTDTQYFGPGTRLTVL.

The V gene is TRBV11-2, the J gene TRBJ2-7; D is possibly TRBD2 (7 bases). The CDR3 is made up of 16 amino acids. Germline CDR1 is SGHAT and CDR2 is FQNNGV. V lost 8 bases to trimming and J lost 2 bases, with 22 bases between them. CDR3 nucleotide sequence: TGTGCCAGCCGGGAAGGGGCGGGGGCCTCCACCTACGAGCAGTACTTC. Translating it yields CASREGAGASTYEQYF.

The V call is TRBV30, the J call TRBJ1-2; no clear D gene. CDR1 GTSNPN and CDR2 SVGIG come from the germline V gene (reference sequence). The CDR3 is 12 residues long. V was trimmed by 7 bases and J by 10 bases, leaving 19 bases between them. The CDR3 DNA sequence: TGTGCCTATGAACCGGGTCCTCAATTCTACACCTTC. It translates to CAYEPGPQFYTF.

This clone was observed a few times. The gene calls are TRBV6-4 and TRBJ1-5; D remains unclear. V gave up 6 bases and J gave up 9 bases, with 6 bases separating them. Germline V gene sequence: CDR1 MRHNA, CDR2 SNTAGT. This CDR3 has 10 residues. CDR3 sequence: CASSLWPQHF. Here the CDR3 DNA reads TGTGCCAGCAGCCTTTGGCCCCAGCATTTT.

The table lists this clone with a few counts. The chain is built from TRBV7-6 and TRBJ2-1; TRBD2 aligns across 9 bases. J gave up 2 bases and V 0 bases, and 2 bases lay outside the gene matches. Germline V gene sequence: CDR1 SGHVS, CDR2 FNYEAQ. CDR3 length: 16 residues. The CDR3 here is CASSLASGGPYNEQFF. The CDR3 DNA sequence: TGTGCCAGCAGCTTAGCCAGCGGGGGGCCCTACAATGAGCAGTTCTTC.

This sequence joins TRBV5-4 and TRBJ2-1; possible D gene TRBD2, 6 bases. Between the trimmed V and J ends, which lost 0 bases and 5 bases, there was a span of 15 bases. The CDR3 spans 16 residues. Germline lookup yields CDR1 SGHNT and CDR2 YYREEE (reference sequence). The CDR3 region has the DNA TGTGCCAGCAGCTTGGAGGCTGGGGGGTTGCACAATGAGCAGTTCTTC. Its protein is CASSLEAGGLHNEQFF. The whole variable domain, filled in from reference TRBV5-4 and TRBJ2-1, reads ETGVTQSPTHLIKTRGQQVTLRCSSQSGHNTVSWYQQALGQGPQFIFQYYREEENGRGNFPPRFSGLQFPNYSSELNVNALELDDSALYLCASSLEAGGLHNEQFFGPGTRLTVL.

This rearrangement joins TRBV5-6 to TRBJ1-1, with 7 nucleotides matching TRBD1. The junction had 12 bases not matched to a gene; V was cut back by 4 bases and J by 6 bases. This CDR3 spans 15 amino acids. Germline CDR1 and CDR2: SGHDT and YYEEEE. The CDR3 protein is CASSPPPGGLSEAFF. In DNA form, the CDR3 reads TGTGCCAGCAGCCCTCCCCCAGGGGGACTATCTGAAGCTTTCTTT.

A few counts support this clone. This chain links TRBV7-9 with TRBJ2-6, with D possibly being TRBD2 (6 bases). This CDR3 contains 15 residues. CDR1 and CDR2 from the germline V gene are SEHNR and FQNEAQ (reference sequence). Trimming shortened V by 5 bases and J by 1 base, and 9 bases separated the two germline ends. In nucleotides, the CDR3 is TGTGCCAGCAGCCCGCGGGGATCTGGGGCCAACGTCCTGACTTTC. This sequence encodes CASSPRGSGANVLTF.